Here is one TCR beta chain with its context. The antigen is not known. It was template switching that added a universal primer site, and there were unique molecular identifiers on the cDNA. TCRdb redid the calling of the 5' RACE reads with MiXCR, one entry per CDR3 protein. Among about 280,000 distinct CDR3 sequences listed, more than 6.5% were seen once. V lost 5 bases and J lost 10, with 12 bases in between. Looked up from germline, CDR1 is MNHEY and CDR2 is SMNVEV (reference sequence). This CDR3 spans 12 amino acids. This entry is derived from a study of identical twins. The study, taken as a whole, reports: Twin-shared out-of-frame alpha sequences were enriched for low generation probability. Insertions were fewer in abundant cord blood beta clonotypes, whereas memory repertoires showed none of this pattern.

The same data also went into a second study, on yellow fever vaccine responses in identical twins.

The clonotype was recovered from a woman aged 18-29 years in good health. Sample: memory (CD45RO+) T cells sorted from blood. The V call is TRBV27, the J call TRBJ1-5; D gene unclear. The CDR3 is CASSPPGSPQHF. The CDR3 DNA reads TGTGCCAGCAGTCCCCCTGGGAGTCCCCAGCATTTT.